This TCR beta chain comes out of a study of blood T cells in healthy people across ages (dated by TCRdb to the mid-2010s). About the full investigation: Template switching captured roughly one uniquely barcoded TCR beta cDNA molecule per two T cells in model experiments. The donors were divided into four age groups: young (average around 17 years), middle-aged (under 40), aged (approximately 59) and long-lived (about 84). Using the same blood draw, the study looked at two additional independent replicas of 1 million unique cDNA reads for two donors, one aged 18 to 30 and the other aged 80 or older. The study measured age-related changes in TCR beta repertoire diversity using deep sequencing normalized with unique cDNA molecular identifiers.

On this clonotype: Its antigen target is currently unknown. Qualities for individual bases were not recorded, and no much larger clone is one base off.

Libraries were prepared through 5' RACE. This sample was sequenced with an Illumina HiSeq 2500. A second 7 to 11 cycle PCR used a sample-barcoded 5' primer and a J-beta primer mix. A unique molecular identifier was introduced onto each TCR beta cDNA molecule by a template-switch 5' adaptor carrying 12 random nucleotides. At least 2.5 million CDR3-containing paired-end reads were obtained from each sample. All of the RNA was converted into first-strand cDNA using the Mint cDNA synthesis kit, with a TRBC-specific oligonucleotide serving as the primer. Following uracil-DNA glycosylase treatment, a first 18-cycle PCR with universal primers M1SS and BC2_uni_R was performed on all cDNA. The original methods were these. Normalization of each sample was performed by random selection of 1 million high-quality reads, each carrying a distinct molecular identifier. Instead of being binned into consensus sequences, reads with shared molecular identifiers were discarded. CDR3 identification, clonotype clustering and error correction used MiTCR with a Q25 quality threshold and the strictest error-elimination algorithm. Lower-bound total TCR beta diversity was estimated with a nonparametric unseen species model using Euler transformation. The public sequencing data were trimmed at Q25 with fastp and processed into clonotypes with MiXCR by TCRdb, which kept only in-frame beta chains. When rows share a CDR3 protein, they turn into one entry using the most common DNA and genes. The V and J calls come from TCRdb's annotation, not from the publication. Here the sample has more than 500,000 distinct CDR3 sequences; 27% occur a single time. The biggest ten clones account for approximately 3.5% of the sample.

V is pared back by 2 bases and J by 0 bases, with 7 bases lying between the germline termini. In the germline V gene, CDR1 corresponds to SNHLY and CDR2 to FYNNEI. Counted from cysteine to phenylalanine, this CDR3 has 14 amino acids. Only CDR3 DNA is held: 42 bases, read in frame from base 1. The approximately 40 donors, aged roughly 6 to 100 years, were systemically healthy Caucasian individuals from Russia. Each donor gave roughly 11 milliliters of peripheral blood, drawn into EDTA-treated Vacutainer tubes. Ficoll-Paque density-gradient centrifugation was used to isolate PBMCs, with at least 6.5 million per sample. Trizol reagent was used to extract total RNA from the PBMCs, yielding at least 5.5 micrograms per sample. Naive CD45RAhigh/CD27high T cell percentages were measured by flow cytometry on a PBMC aliquot from every donor. Study-wide conclusions, independent of this receptor: Total diversity estimates from one million sequenced T cells were considered lower bounds and underestimates. As age increased, observed TCR beta diversity per million T cells dropped in a roughly linear way, and a significant reduction was already evident by age 40. Compared with the aged group, the long-lived group had more naive CD4+ T cells, fewer expanded clones and increased TCR diversity, suggesting age selection. Donor CMV infection status was unknown, potentially confounding age-related changes in expanded clonotypes. Since profiling was done on bulk unsorted PBMCs, naive and antigen-experienced compartments could not be conclusively compared. The percentage of naive T cells measured by flow cytometry correlated strongly with observed TCR beta diversity.

The sample was also reused in another study, on T cells of mothers and their children. Drawing on the second study: Donors were nine systemically healthy Caucasian individuals: three mothers and their six children. cDNA synthesis used all of the extracted RNA, with 1.5 ug of RNA in each 15 ul reaction. In the second PCR, the M1S primer introduced both the sample barcodes and 2-4 random nucleotides. Over 9 million TCR beta CDR3 reads were obtained for each mother, and around 2.7 million reads were obtained for each child. In both related and unrelated pairs, thymic selection shapes the output of TCR recombination in a similar way, with inherited differences having only a minor effect. Normalized repertoire overlap was always found to be slightly, but never significantly, higher in related mother-child pairs than in unrelated mother-child pairs. Persistent microchimeric T cell clones were not detected, at a sensitivity of about 100 clones per million clonotypes. Deep NGS was used in the study to compare the TCR beta repertoires of mothers and children and to look for features that separate related mother-child pairs from unrelated individuals. On average, the children were approximately 11 +/- 4 years old, while the mothers were about 40 +/- 4 years old. After adapter ligation was performed with NEBNext reagents, the libraries were sequenced on an Illumina HiSeq 2000 with 100+100 nt paired-end reads. Mother and child libraries were prepared a month apart and sequenced in separate runs to prevent cross-contamination. Each donor had between about 450,000 and 2,100,000 distinct TCR beta clonotypes identified. Naive TCR beta clonotypes were estimated from low-frequency clonotypes matched to each donor's FACS-determined naive share, without sorting.

The sequence was obtained from a boy aged 2 to 9 in good health. The rearranged segments are TRBV2 and TRBJ1-2; the D segment cannot be called with confidence. Sequenced: blood. The CDR3 in this case is CASSERQTNYGYTF. The DNA sequence follows: TGTGCCAGCAGTGAACGGCAGACTAACTATGGCTACACCTTC.